This record concerns one T cell receptor (beta chain) sequence. Its antigen remains unknown. Alopecia areata patients provided lesional scalp punch biopsies and peripheral blood. This entry is derived from a study of CD8+ T cells in alopecia areata. Overall study results and limits: Scalp samples also yield sequences of resident alphabeta T cells from normal skin. Lesional scalp, notably in alopecia totalis/universalis, had clonality above that of normal scalp.

TCR sequencing used cDNA made by reverse transcription of extracted RNA. Libraries were prepared by immunoSEQ multiplex PCR; TCRdb keeps only in-frame clonotypes and omits some of them. The sample holds about 64,000 clones; about 40% are singletons and the top ten take 51%. The sample comprised NKG2D-low CD8+ T cells sorted from blood. This TCR was recovered from a human donor with alopecia areata.

This chain's CDR3 is CASSLLQGAYEQYF. The CDR3 DNA is TGTGCCAGCAGTCTCCTACAGGGAGCCTACGAGCAGTACTTC. This chain uses TRBV27 with TRBJ2-7; perhaps TRBD1 as D (6 bases). This CDR3 region has 14 residues. Between the trimmed V and J ends, which lost 5 bases and 2 bases, there was a span of 13 bases. Germline CDR1 and CDR2: MNHEY and SMNVEV (reference sequence).